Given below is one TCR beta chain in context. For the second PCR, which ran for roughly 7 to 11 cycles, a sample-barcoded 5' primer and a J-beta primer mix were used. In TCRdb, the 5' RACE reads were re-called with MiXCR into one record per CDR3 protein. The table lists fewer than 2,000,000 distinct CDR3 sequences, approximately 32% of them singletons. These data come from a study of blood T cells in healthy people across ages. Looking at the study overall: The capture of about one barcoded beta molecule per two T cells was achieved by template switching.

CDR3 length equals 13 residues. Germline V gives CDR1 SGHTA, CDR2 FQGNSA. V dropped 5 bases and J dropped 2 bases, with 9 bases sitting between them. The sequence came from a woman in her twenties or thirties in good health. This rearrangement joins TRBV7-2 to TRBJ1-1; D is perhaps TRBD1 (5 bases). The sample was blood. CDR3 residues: CASSIRENTEAFF. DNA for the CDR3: TGTGCCAGCAGCATCAGGGAAAACACTGAAGCTTTCTTT.